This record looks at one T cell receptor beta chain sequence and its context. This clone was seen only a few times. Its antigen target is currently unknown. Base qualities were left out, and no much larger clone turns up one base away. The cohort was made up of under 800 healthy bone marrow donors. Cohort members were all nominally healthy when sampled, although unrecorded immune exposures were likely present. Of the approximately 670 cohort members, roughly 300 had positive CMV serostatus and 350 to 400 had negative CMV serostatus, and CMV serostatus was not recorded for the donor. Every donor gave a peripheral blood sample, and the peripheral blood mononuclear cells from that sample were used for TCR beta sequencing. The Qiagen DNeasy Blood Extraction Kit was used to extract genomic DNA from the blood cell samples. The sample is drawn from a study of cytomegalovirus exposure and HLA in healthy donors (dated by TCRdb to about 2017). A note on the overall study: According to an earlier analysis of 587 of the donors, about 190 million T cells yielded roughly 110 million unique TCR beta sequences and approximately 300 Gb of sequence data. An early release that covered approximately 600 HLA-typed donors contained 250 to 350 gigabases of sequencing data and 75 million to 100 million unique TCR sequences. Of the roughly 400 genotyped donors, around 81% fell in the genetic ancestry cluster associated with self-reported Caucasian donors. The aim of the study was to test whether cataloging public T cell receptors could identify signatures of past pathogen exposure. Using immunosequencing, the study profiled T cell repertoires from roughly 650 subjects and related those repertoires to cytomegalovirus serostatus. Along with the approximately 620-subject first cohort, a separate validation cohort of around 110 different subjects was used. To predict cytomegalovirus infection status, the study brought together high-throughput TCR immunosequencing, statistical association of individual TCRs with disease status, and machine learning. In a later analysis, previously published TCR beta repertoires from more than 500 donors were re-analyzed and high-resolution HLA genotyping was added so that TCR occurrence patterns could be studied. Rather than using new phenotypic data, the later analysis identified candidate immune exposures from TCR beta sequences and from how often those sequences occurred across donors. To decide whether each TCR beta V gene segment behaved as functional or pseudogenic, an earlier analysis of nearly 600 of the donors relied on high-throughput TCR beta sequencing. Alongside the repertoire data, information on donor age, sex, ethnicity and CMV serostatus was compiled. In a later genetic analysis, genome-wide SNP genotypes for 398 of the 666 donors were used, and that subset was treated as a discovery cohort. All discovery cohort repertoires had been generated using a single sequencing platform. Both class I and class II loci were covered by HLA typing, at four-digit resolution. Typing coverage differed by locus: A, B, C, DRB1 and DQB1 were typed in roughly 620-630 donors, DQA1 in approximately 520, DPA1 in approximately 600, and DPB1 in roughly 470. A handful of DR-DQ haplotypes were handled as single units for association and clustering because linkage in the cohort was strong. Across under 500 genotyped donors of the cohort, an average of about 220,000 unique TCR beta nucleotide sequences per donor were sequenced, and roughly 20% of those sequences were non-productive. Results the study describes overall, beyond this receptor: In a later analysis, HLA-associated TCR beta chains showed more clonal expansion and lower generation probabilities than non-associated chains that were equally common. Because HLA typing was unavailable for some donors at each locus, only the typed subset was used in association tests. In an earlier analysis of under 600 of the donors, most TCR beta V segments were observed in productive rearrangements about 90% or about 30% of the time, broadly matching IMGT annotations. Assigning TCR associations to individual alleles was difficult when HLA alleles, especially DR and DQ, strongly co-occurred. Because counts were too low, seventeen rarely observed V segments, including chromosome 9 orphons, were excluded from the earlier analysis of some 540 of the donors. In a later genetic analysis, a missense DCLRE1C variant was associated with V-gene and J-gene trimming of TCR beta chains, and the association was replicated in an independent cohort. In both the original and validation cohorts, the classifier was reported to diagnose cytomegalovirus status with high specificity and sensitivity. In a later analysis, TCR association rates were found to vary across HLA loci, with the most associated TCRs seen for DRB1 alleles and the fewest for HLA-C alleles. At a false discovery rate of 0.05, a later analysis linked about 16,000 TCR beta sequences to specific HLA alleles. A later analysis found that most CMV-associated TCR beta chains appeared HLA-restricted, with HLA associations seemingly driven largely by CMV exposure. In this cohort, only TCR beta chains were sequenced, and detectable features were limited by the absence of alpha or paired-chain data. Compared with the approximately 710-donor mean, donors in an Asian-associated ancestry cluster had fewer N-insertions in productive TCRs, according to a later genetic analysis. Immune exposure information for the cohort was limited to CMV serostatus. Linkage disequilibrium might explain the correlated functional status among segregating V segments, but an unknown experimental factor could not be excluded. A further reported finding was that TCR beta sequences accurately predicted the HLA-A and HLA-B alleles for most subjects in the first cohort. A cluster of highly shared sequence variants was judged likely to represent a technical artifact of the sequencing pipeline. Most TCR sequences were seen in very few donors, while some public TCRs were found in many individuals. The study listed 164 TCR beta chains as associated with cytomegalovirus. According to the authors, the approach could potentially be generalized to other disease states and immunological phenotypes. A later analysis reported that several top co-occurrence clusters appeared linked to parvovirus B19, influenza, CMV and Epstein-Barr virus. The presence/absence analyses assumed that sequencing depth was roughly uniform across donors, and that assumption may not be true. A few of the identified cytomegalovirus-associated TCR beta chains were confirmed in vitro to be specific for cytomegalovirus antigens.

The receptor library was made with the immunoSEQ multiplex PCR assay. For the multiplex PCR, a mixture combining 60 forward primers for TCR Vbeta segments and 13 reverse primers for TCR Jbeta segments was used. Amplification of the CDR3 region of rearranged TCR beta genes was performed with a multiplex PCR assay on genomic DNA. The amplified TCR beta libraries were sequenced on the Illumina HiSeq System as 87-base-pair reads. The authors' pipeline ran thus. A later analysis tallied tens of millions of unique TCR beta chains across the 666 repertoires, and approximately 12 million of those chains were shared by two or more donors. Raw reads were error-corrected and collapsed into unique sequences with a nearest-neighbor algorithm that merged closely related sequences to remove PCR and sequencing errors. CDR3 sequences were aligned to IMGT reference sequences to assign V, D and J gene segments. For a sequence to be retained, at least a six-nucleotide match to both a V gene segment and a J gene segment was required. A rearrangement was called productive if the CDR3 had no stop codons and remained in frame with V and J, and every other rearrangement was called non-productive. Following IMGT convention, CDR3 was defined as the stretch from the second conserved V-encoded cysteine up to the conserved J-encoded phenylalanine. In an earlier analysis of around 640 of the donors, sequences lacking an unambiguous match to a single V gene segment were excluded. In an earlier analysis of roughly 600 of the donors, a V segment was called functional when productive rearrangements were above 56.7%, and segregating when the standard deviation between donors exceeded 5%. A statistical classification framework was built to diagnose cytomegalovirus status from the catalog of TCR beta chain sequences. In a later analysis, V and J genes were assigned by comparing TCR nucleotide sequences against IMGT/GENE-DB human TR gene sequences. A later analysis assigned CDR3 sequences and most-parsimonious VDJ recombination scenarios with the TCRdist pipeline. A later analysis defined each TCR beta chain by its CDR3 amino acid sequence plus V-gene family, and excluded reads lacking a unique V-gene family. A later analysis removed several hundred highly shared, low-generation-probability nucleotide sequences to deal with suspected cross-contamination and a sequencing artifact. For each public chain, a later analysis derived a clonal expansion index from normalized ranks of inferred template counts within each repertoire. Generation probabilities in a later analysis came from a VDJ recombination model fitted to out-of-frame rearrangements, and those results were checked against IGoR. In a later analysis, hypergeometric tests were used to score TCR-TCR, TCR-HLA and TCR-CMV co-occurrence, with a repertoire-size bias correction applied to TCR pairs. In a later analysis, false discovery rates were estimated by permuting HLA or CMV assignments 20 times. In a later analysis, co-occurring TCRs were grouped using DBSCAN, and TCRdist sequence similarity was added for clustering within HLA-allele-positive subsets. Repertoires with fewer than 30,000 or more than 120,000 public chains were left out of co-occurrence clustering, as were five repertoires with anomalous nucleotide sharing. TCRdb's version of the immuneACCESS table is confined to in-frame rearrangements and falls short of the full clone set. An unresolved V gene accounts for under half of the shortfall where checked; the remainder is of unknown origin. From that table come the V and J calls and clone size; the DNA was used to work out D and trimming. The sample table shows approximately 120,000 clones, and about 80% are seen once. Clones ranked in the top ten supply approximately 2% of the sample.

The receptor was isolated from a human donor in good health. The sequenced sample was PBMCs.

Read as DNA, the sequence is TGTGCCAGCAGTTTTAGGGGGAACTATGGCTACACCTTC. Translated, this gives CASSFRGNYGYTF. This chain is built from TRBV27 and TRBJ1-2; a weak D assignment points to TRBD1 (6 bases agree). CDR3 length: 13 amino acids, cysteine to phenylalanine. The kept DNA is CDR3 alone, 39 bases in frame from the first base. According to the germline V gene (reference sequence), CDR1 reads MNHEY and CDR2 reads SMNVEV. V was cut back by 3 bases and J by 2 bases, leaving a gap of 7 bases between them.